The rows below give T cell receptor beta chains drawn from one sample of a study of T cell responses to AZD1222 COVID-19 vaccine. The data were produced by immunoSEQ multiplex PCR, yet TCRdb's version contains in-frame clones alone and is incomplete. Of roughly 150,000 clones listed, 88% are singletons. Here the sequenced sample was peripheral blood, taken after recovery from COVID-19. The receptors stem from an adult who had recovered from COVID-19. The CDR3 runs from the conserved cysteine through the conserved F or W. The order of the fields is D gene, V gene, J gene, clone size, CDR3 DNA, CDR3 protein. D genes are given only for firm matches. Part of the rows lack a size; the others show once, few, many or a class for expanded clones.

>.|TRBV7-3|TRBJ2-3|.
TGTGCCAGCAGCGGCGCCGGGGCGCCTAGCACAGATACGCAGTATTTT
CASSGAGAPSTDTQYF
>TRBD2|TRBV29-1|TRBJ2-7|.
TGCAGCGTAGTACTAGCGGGAGACGGCGAGCAGTACTTC
CSVVLAGDGEQYF
>.|TRBV2|TRBJ2-7|few
TGTGCCAGCAGTGAGAGGTTTCTCCGCTCCTACGAGCAGTACTTC
CASSERFLRSYEQYF
>TRBD1|TRBV19|TRBJ1-5|.
TGTGCCAGTAGTACCGGGACAGGGGCGAGTCAGCCCCAGCATTTT
CASSTGTGASQPQHF
>.|TRBV2|TRBJ1-6|.
TGTGCCACCATGGACGGGGTAGTAAACTCACCCCTCCACTTT
CATMDGVVNSPLHF
>.|TRBV18|TRBJ2-3|.
TGTGCCAGCTCACAACGTCCAGGCACAGATACGCAGTATTTT
CASSQRPGTDTQYF
>.|TRBV2|TRBJ1-4|once
TGTGCCAGCAGGCAGGGAGGCGCAACTAATGAAAAACTGTTTTTT
CASRQGGATNEKLFF
>.|TRBV7-3|TRBJ2-7|.
TGTGCCAGCAGCCCCTCCGGGACGCCATTTTATCCCTACGAGCAGTACTTC
CASSPSGTPFYPYEQYF
>.|TRBV7-2|TRBJ2-2|once
TGTGCCAGCAGCCCTCGAGGGGGGAACACCGGGGAGCTGTTTTTT
CASSPRGGNTGELFF
>.|TRBV4-1|TRBJ1-5|.
TGCGCCAGCAGCCAACAGGGGCTTCAGCCCCAGCATTTT
CASSQQGLQPQHF
>TRBD2|TRBV2|TRBJ2-5|.
TGTGCCAGCAGTCTTAGCGGGAGGGCAAGGGAGACCCAGTACTTC
CASSLSGRARETQYF
>.|TRBV7-2|TRBJ1-6|.
TGTGCCAGCAGCTTAGAATTGGACATTCTAGTCGGTTCACCCCTCCACTTT
CASSLELDILVGSPLHF
>TRBD1|TRBV7-2|TRBJ1-4|.
TGTGCCAGCAGCTTAGGGACAGGGCGAGAAAAACTGTTTTTT
CASSLGTGREKLFF
>TRBD2|TRBV25-1|TRBJ2-1|.
TGTGCCAGCAGTGGGGAACTGGGACTAGCGGGAGGGATTGATGAGCAGTTCTTC
CASSGELGLAGGIDEQFF